The 28 T cell receptor beta chains given below trace back to one sample, sequenced in a study of T cell repertoires in cytomegalovirus infection. Using its own MiXCR run on the reads, TCRdb lists one record per CDR3 protein. The table shows hundreds of thousands of distinct CDR3 sequences, with about 33% occurring only once. For these receptors, no antigen is known. This specimen was cultured PBMCs, taken from culture after CMV antigen stimulation. The receptor source for this set is a human donor in good health (CMV status not recorded). Some clones in this sample may be carry-over from other donors' samples.

The chain couples TRBV6-2 or TRBV6-3 to TRBJ2-3; no definite D call. The germline V gene encodes CDR1 MNHEY and CDR2 SVGEGT. The V and J ends lost 0 bases and 0 bases respectively, with 7 bases between them. The CDR3 extends over 15 amino acids. The CDR3 loop is CASSYSKRSTDTQYF. The CDR3, as DNA: TGTGCCAGCAGTTACTCGAAGCGAAGCACAGATACGCAGTATTTT.

This clonotype was observed at least ten times. V is TRBV7-8 and J is TRBJ2-7, with a tentative D call TRBD2 (6 bases). Germline lookup yields CDR1 SGHVS and CDR2 FQNEAQ. The CDR3 length is 12 residues. The V end was cut by 3 bases, the J end by 5 bases, with 8 bases between. The CDR3 DNA follows: TGTGCCAGCAGCTTGGGAGGCCACGAGCAGTACTTC. This encodes CASSLGGHEQYF.

In this sample, this clonotype turned up a few times. V usage is TRBV28 and J usage is TRBJ2-5; 8 nucleotides align to TRBD1. The germline gives CDR1 MDHEN, CDR2 SYDVKM. The CDR3 totals 15 residues. With V trimmed by 6 bases and J by 2 bases, 8 bases remained unmatched. The CDR3 loop is CASSSNRDRQETQYF. CDR3 nucleotides: TGTGCCAGCAGCTCGAACCGGGACAGGCAAGAGACCCAGTACTTC.

This clonotype was counted between two and nine times. The rearrangement uses TRBV7-6 and TRBJ1-5; D possibly corresponds to TRBD1 (5 bases). Trimming stripped 1 base from V and 6 bases from J, with 10 bases between. Per germline, CDR1 SGHVS and CDR2 FNYEAQ. The CDR3 totals 14 residues. This chain's CDR3 is CASSLGSGFQPQHF. In DNA, the CDR3 is TGTGCCAGCAGCTTAGGGTCAGGGTTTCAGCCCCAGCATTTT.

The chain combines TRBV6-5 with TRBJ1-1, with a tentative D call TRBD1 (6 bases). The germline gives CDR1 MNHEY, CDR2 SVGAGI. V was cut by 8 bases and J by 6 bases, with 22 bases left in between. The CDR3 runs to 15 residues. The CDR3 bases are TGTGCCAGCGGACGACCAACAGGGCATACAGCTGAAGCTTTCTTT. This encodes CASGRPTGHTAEAFF.

CDR3 in DNA: TGTGCCAGCTCACCAAGTGGGGGTTTTTCACCCCTCCACTTT. Residues: CASSPSGGFSPLHF. This sequence joins TRBV18 and TRBJ1-6, with D possibly TRBD1 on 5 matching bases. Trimming stripped 2 bases from V and 9 bases from J, with 11 bases between. Germline V CDR1 and CDR2: KGHSH, LQKENI. The CDR3 length is 14 residues.

The table lists this clonotype with a few counts. The gene calls are TRBV12-3 or TRBV12-4 and TRBJ2-2, with TRBD1 as a possible D gene (5 bases). This CDR3 region has 12 residues. V lost 6 bases and J lost 7, with 9 bases in between. The CDR3 DNA follows: TGTGCCAGCAGCAGGGTTAGCGGGGAGCTGTTTTTT. Protein sequence: CASSRVSGELFF.

This clonotype was observed a handful of times. The V and J genes are TRBV6-1 and TRBJ1-2; maybe TRBD1 (5 bases). V dropped 11 bases and J dropped 4 bases, with 20 bases sitting between them. CDR3 length equals 14 residues. Germline assignment: CDR1 MNHNS and CDR2 SASEGT. The CDR3 DNA is TGTGCCGCCATGATTGATTCAGGGTCCTATGGCTACACCTTC. This translates into CAAMIDSGSYGYTF.

The chain employs TRBV7-9 and TRBJ2-3; D is possibly TRBD1 or TRBD2 (5 bases each). This CDR3 has 16 amino acids. The V end was cut by 5 bases, the J end by 2 bases, with 17 bases between. The germline CDR1 and CDR2 sequences are SEHNR and FQNEAQ (reference sequence). The CDR3 region has the DNA TGTGCCAGCAGCCCTACCGGGGCGACAAACACAGATACGCAGTATTTT. Translated, it gives CASSPTGATNTDTQYF.

The CDR3 loop reads CASSSRLAGGEFF. The CDR3 DNA reads TGTGCCAGCAGCAGCCGACTAGCGGGGGGAGAGTTCTTC. The rearrangement joins TRBV7-2 to TRBJ2-1; 13 positions agree with TRBD2. The V segment lost 5 bases and the J segment 14 bases; nucleotides outside the gene matches: 6. The germline gives CDR1 SGHTA, CDR2 FQGNSA. This CDR3 has 13 amino acids.

This clonotype was seen at least ten times. The V and J genes are TRBV7-9 and TRBJ1-4; a possible D gene is TRBD1 (6 bases). CDR1 is SEHNR and CDR2 is FQNEAQ in the germline V gene (reference sequence). The ends were cut back, 0 bases at V and 5 bases at J, with 10 bases in the middle. The CDR3 consists of 15 residues. CDR3 DNA: TGTGCCAGCAGCTTAGCACAGGGAGCCAATGAAAAACTGTTTTTT. Translation gives CASSLAQGANEKLFF.

This clonotype was seen only once. The chain joins TRBV12-3 or TRBV12-4 to TRBJ2-2; D is ambiguous. Trimming shortened V by 6 bases and J by 1 base, and 12 bases separated the two germline ends. The length of the CDR3 is 15 residues. As DNA, the CDR3 is TGTGCCAGCAGCCCCTTAGCAGAGAACACCGGGGAGCTGTTTTTT. This gives the protein CASSPLAENTGELFF.

V and J are TRBV5-1 and TRBJ2-7, with 9 bases fitting TRBD1. V lost 6 bases, J lost 6 bases, and 7 bases stayed unmatched. The CDR3 consists of 13 residues. Germline V gene lookup returns CDR1 SGHRS and CDR2 YFSETQ. The CDR3 spells CASNWGQGGEQYF. CDR3 in DNA: TGCGCCAGCAATTGGGGACAGGGCGGCGAGCAGTACTTC.

This clonotype was seen at least ten times. The chain is built from TRBV7-8 and TRBJ1-4; no clear D. The CDR3 spans 15 residues. Germline CDR1 SGHVS, CDR2 FQNEAQ. Trimming left V 2 bases short and J 0 bases short, with 7 bases between. The CDR3 DNA sequence: TGTGCCAGCAGCTTAAGGAGAGCAACTAATGAAAAACTGTTTTTT. Translating gives CASSLRRATNEKLFF.

The gene calls are TRBV12-3 or TRBV12-4 and TRBJ1-5; TRBD1 aligns across 7 bases. There are 18 residues in the CDR3. V gave up 1 base and J gave up 1 base; unmatched junction bases: 10. The CDR3 protein is CASSLGVERGQSNQPQHF. CDR3 bases: TGTGCCAGCAGTTTAGGGGTAGAACGGGGACAGAGCAATCAGCCCCAGCATTTT.

The rearrangement uses TRBV11-2 and TRBJ2-7; D is possibly TRBD2 (7 bases). The length of the CDR3 is 16 residues. Trimming took off 4 bases at V and 1 base at J, with 17 bases between the two ends. Germline-derived CDR1 and CDR2 are SGHAT and FQNNGV. Written as DNA, the CDR3 is TGTGCCAGCAGCTCCCGAATGGGGGGGCTTTCCTACGAGCAGTACTTC. Residues: CASSSRMGGLSYEQYF. Combining the CDR3 with reference TRBV11-2 and TRBJ2-7 gives the whole variable domain EAGVAQSPRYKIIEKRQSVAFWCNPISGHATLYWYQQILGQGPKLLIQFQNNGVVDDSQLPKDRFSAERLKGVDSTLKIQPAKLEDSAVYLCASSSRMGGLSYEQYFGPGTRLTVT.

The chain joins TRBV20-1 to TRBJ1-1; 8 bases fit TRBD1. The CDR3 covers 14 residues. CDR1 DFQATT and CDR2 SNEGSKA come from the germline V gene (reference sequence). The CDR3: CTATRGQGRTEAFF. CDR3 sequence (DNA): TGCACCGCCACGAGAGGACAGGGCAGGACTGAAGCTTTCTTT.

The rearrangement links TRBV7-8 to TRBJ1-5; a weak D match, TRBD1 (5 bases). The CDR3 sequence is 16 residues long. Trimming stripped 2 bases from V and 0 bases from J, with 11 bases between. CDR1 SGHVS and CDR2 FQNEAQ come from the germline V gene. CDR3 loop: CASSLNDRDSNQPQHF. CDR3 in DNA: TGTGCCAGCAGCTTAAACGACAGAGATAGCAATCAGCCCCAGCATTTT.

This clonotype was observed at least ten times. The chain uses TRBV7-2 and TRBJ2-3; a weak D match, TRBD2 (6 bases). This CDR3 contains 17 residues. Trimming took 3 bases from V and 4 from J, leaving 20 bases between them. Germline CDR1 SGHTA, CDR2 FQGNSA. The CDR3 DNA reads as TGTGCCAGCAGCTTGCCCAAGACTAGTTCGGGTCCAGATACGCAGTATTTT. Its protein product is CASSLPKTSSGPDTQYF.

The chain recombines TRBV7-2 with TRBJ2-7; D may match TRBD1 or TRBD2 (5 bases each). This CDR3 region has 14 residues. Germline CDR1 and CDR2: SGHTA and FQGNSA. V dropped 3 bases and J dropped 6 bases, with 15 bases sitting between them. The CDR3 here is CASSFGGTLGEQYF. CDR3 nucleotides: TGTGCCAGCAGCTTTGGGGGTACCTTGGGCGAGCAGTACTTC.

This clonotype was found a few times. This chain joins TRBV12-3 or TRBV12-4 and TRBJ2-5, with D unclear. The CDR3 runs 13 residues. V was shortened by 8 bases and J by 1 base, with 11 bases between the two germline ends. This CDR3 reads CASSRAGQETQYF. CDR3 DNA: TGTGCCAGCTCCAGAGCCGGCCAAGAGACCCAGTACTTC.

Points on this clonotype: This may arise from a read error, as a much more abundant clone is one base away. The rearrangement uses TRBV7-9 and TRBJ2-2, with D possibly called TRBD1 or TRBD2 (5 bases each). This CDR3 has 14 amino acids. The V end lost 4 bases, the J end lost 3 bases, and 9 bases lay between the germline ends. Looked up from germline, CDR1 is SEHNR and CDR2 is FQNEAQ (reference sequence). The CDR3 DNA reads TGTGCCAGCAGCTCATTGGGGGACACCGGGGAGCTGTTTTTT. Residues: CASSSLGDTGELFF.

The chain has TRBV11-2 and TRBJ2-1; D call uncertain. From germline, CDR1 is SGHAT and CDR2 FQNNGV. Trimming pared 0 bases from V and 5 bases from J, leaving 11 bases between. CDR3 length: 15 amino acids. CDR3 in DNA: TGTGCCAGCAGCTTAGATCAGCTCCGGAACAATGAGCAGTTCTTC. It specifies CASSLDQLRNNEQFF.

This chain links TRBV6-6 with TRBJ2-3; D ambiguous. V was clipped by 7 bases and J by 0 bases, with 8 bases between them. Germline V gene sequence: CDR1 MNHNY, CDR2 SVGAGI (reference sequence). The CDR3 covers 13 residues. The chain's CDR3 is CASTVISTDTQYF. The CDR3 DNA is TGTGCCAGCACCGTAATTAGCACAGATACGCAGTATTTT.

This chain links TRBV4-1 with TRBJ2-7; 9 bases match TRBD1. The J segment lost 2 bases and the V segment lost 2 bases, leaving 16 bases of the junction unmatched. Germline assignment: CDR1 MGHRA and CDR2 YSYEKL. The CDR3 length is 19 residues. Here the CDR3 reads CASSQTYRGPRTGAYEQYF. In DNA form, the CDR3 reads TGCGCCAGCAGCCAAACTTACAGAGGACCCCGGACAGGGGCCTACGAGCAGTACTTC.

This clonotype was recorded a few times. V is TRBV18 and J is TRBJ2-7; a weak D match, TRBD1 (6 bases). The CDR3 has 14 residues. Trimming pared 1 base from V and 4 bases from J, leaving 11 bases between. Germline V gives CDR1 KGHSH, CDR2 LQKENI. Here the CDR3 DNA reads TGTGCCAGCTCACCACAACAGGGACGGTACGAGCAGTACTTC. It specifies CASSPQQGRYEQYF.

This rearrangement joins TRBV7-4 to TRBJ1-2; unclear D gene. In germline, CDR1 is SGHVT, CDR2 SQSDAQ. V lost 5 bases, J lost 7 bases, and 17 bases lay in between. This CDR3 has 14 amino acids. The CDR3 nucleotides are TGTGCCAGCAGCCAAGCCGCTACAAGGGCTGGCTACACCTTC. It encodes CASSQAATRAGYTF.

This clonotype occurred a few times. The chain couples TRBV6-5 to TRBJ2-7; a possible D gene is TRBD2 (6 bases). The germline gives CDR1 MNHEY, CDR2 SVGAGI. The CDR3 extends over 14 amino acids. V dropped 8 bases and J dropped 2 bases, with 16 bases sitting between them. The CDR3 DNA reads TGTGCCAGCTCTTGGGGGGAGTCCCCCTACGAGCAGTACTTC. Translation: CASSWGESPYEQYF.